This TCR beta chain was obtained from a study of human T cells and chemical hapten exposure. The time point was: patch test 1, 2 weeks after DPC sensitization. Sample treatment: therapeutic diphenylcyclopropenone sensitization with weekly scalp DPC. This clonotype was observed at least ten times. Each CDR3 protein is one row after TCRdb ran MiXCR on the RACE reads. Here the sample spans around 380,000 distinct CDR3 sequences, 4.8% being singletons. This CDR3 has 20 amino acids. Trimming cost V 0 bases and J 1 base; bases outside gene matches: 15. Germline V gene lookup returns CDR1 KGHSH and CDR2 LQKENI.

This sample comprised whole blood, obtained in connection with sensitization to the hapten diphenylcyclopropenone (DPC). This sequence was found in a woman in her 50s with alopecia areata. Some clones in this sample may be carry-over from other donors' samples. The rearrangement links TRBV18 to TRBJ2-5; 9 positions agree with TRBD2. This CDR3 is CASSPPNRAKTSGAQETQYF. The CDR3 nucleotides read TGTGCCAGCTCACCACCGAACAGGGCGAAGACTAGCGGAGCCCAAGAGACCCAGTACTTC. The variable domain in full, with the rest retrieved from reference TRBV18 and TRBJ2-5, is NAGVMQNPRHLVRRRGQEARLRCSPMKGHSHVYWYRQLPEEGLKFMVYLQKENIIDESGMPKERFSAEFPKEGPSILRIQQVVRGDSAAYFCASSPPNRAKTSGAQETQYFGPGTRLLVL.